This T cell receptor (beta chain) originates from a study of CD8 T cells in Susac syndrome. CDR3 size: 14 residues. With 10 bases clipped from V and 2 bases from J, the junction kept 8 bases outside the gene matches. In germline, CDR1 is MDHEN, CDR2 SYDVKM. The sequenced target, TCR beta, came from blood CD8+ and CD4+ T cells. Controls matched for age and sex were healthy donors. With random hexamers, 0.5 to 1 ug RNA was reverse transcribed. immunoSEQ multiplex PCR amplified TCR beta CDR3 across 54 Vbeta, 13 Jbeta. One entry per CDR3 protein, called by TCRdb with MiXCR from the immunoSEQ multiplex PCR reads. Of some 100,000 distinct CDR3 sequences in the sample, 96% are singletons; the top ten hold under 0.1%.

Sequencing was done on a sample of CD4+ T cells from PBMCs. The V gene is TRBV28, the J gene TRBJ2-3; 8 bases line up with TRBD2. The TCR comes from a human donor in good health. The CDR3 nucleotides read TGTGCCACCAGAAAAGCGGGAGTCACAGATACGCAGTATTTT. Amino acids: CATRKAGVTDTQYF.